This T cell receptor beta chain stems from a study of shared clonotypes between healthy human individuals. About the research overall: Each donor's CD8 memory used one plate, CD8 naive two, each CD4 subset three. Overall study findings and caveats: Relative to memory subsets, naive subsets generally showed larger estimated richness. Limited genetic and exposure-history diversity came from having few donors.

In regard to this clone: No antigen is known for it.

Every immunoSEQ plate was one replicate of a subset's evenly spread DNA. The protocol was immunoSEQ multiplex PCR, while the TCRdb copy is restricted to in-frame clones and leaves out a portion. The table includes 2 million to 3 million clones, approximately 93% detected once. V shed 2 bases, J shed 5 bases, and the junction held 8 bases outside the gene matches. This CDR3 contains 15 residues. Germline assignment: CDR1 SGHRS and CDR2 YFSETQ. The sequence was collected from a young man in good health. Some clones in this sample may be carry-over from other donors' samples. Sequencing was done on a sample of naive CD4+ T cells from PBMCs. Documented subset: CD45RA+ positively selected. The V call is TRBV5-1, the J call TRBJ2-7; 9 bases match TRBD1. DNA of the CDR3: TGCGCCAGCAGCTTCGTGGGACAGGGTCTAGACGAGCAGTACTTC. Its translation is CASSFVGQGLDEQYF.